The 9 T cell receptor beta chains below all came from one sample that was sequenced in a study of T cells in localized non-small cell lung cancer (dated by TCRdb to the early 2020s). Receptor amplification or capture employed the immunoSEQ multiplex PCR assay. As stored in TCRdb, this immuneACCESS dataset retains in-frame rearrangements with V and J assigned. A fraction of the clones does not appear; measured against another copy, unresolved V genes explain less than half of the discrepancy, and the remainder lacks a known reason. A total of some 66,000 clones appear in this sample, approximately 84% of them only once. Of the sample, about 14% falls within the top ten clones. The source material was peripheral blood, sampled before any cancer treatment. These receptors were obtained from a female donor over 55 with stage I lung adenocarcinoma.

This chain uses TRBV7-2 with TRBJ1-4; D not resolved. Germline assignment: CDR1 SGHTA and CDR2 FQGNSA. This CDR3 contains 16 residues. Trimming removed 3 bases at V and 0 bases at J, with 11 bases between. The DNA for the CDR3 is TGTGCCAGCAGCTTGGTCGCCCCTTCAACTAATGAAAAACTGTTTTTT. Residues: CASSLVAPSTNEKLFF.

The chain is built from TRBV7-9 and TRBJ2-1; no reliable D call. With 0 bases removed from V and 9 bases from J, the gap between germline ends came to 15 bases. The CDR3 has 15 residues. In germline, CDR1 is SEHNR, CDR2 FQNEAQ (reference sequence). The CDR3 spells CASSLASALKSEQFF. For the CDR3, the DNA is TGTGCCAGCAGCTTAGCGAGCGCCTTGAAGAGTGAGCAGTTCTTC.

This chain links TRBV19 with TRBJ1-1; weak D call: TRBD1 (5 bases). Trimming pared 0 bases from V and 1 base from J, leaving 9 bases between. The CDR3 has 15 amino acids. CDR1 is LNHDA and CDR2 is SQIVND in the germline V gene (reference sequence). This CDR3 is CASSIEGQRNTEAFF. In DNA form, the CDR3 reads TGTGCCAGTAGTATAGAGGGGCAGAGGAACACTGAAGCTTTCTTT. The full variable domain, with the rest looked up from reference TRBV19 and TRBJ1-1, is DGGITQSPKYLFRKEGQNVTLSCEQNLNHDAMYWYRQDPGQGLRLIYYSQIVNDFQKGDIAEGYSVSREKKESFPLTVTSAQKNPTAFYLCASSIEGQRNTEAFFGQGTRLTVV.

With regard to this clone: An end of the junction does not agree with germline; a read error may underlie this. The CDR3 spells CASSLERGVGELFF. Written as DNA, the CDR3 is TGTGCTAGCAGCTTAGAGCGGGGCGTCGGGGAGCTGTTTTTT. This sequence joins TRBV7-7 and TRBJ2-2; 7 nucleotides line up with TRBD2. CDR3 length: 14 amino acids. The V gene's germline CDR1 is SSHAT and CDR2 FNYEAQ (reference sequence).

In this sample, this clone turned up once. This chain links TRBV30 with TRBJ2-7; D may be TRBD1 or TRBD2 (5 bases each). Germline V CDR1 and CDR2: GTSNPN, SVGIG (reference sequence). Trimming stripped 2 bases from V and 3 bases from J, with 8 bases between. CDR3 length: 12 amino acids. Here the CDR3 DNA reads TGTGCCTGGAGTAGTGGGGGCTACGAGCAGTACTTC. This codes for CAWSSGGYEQYF.

V and J are TRBV7-9 and TRBJ2-5; D might be TRBD1 (6 bases). Germline lookup yields CDR1 SEHNR and CDR2 FQNEAQ (reference sequence). CDR3 length: 14 residues. V lost 5 bases to trimming and J lost 0 bases, with 10 bases between them. For the CDR3, the DNA is TGTGCCAGCAGCAAGGACAGTGACCAAGAGACCCAGTACTTC. This gives the protein CASSKDSDQETQYF. Looking up the rest from reference TRBV7-9 and TRBJ2-5 gives the full variable domain: DTGVSQNPRHKITKRGQNVTFRCDPISEHNRLYWYRQTLGQGPEFLTYFQNEAQLEKSRLLSDRFSAERPKGSFSTLEIQRTEQGDSAMYLCASSKDSDQETQYFGPGTRLLVL.

The chain is built from TRBV6-1 and TRBJ2-1, with D perhaps matching TRBD2 (6 bases). Between the trimmed V and J ends, which lost 0 bases and 2 bases, there was a span of 11 bases. The CDR3 is made up of 16 amino acids. Looked up from germline, CDR1 is MNHNS and CDR2 is SASEGT. The CDR3 DNA sequence: TGTGCCAGCAGTGAAGCGCGGGGACTGCCCTACAATGAGCAGTTCTTC. Its translation is CASSEARGLPYNEQFF.

The chain couples TRBV6-6 to TRBJ2-3; perhaps TRBD2 as D (6 bases). Trimming left V 2 bases short and J 1 base short, with 10 bases between. Per germline, CDR1 MNHNY and CDR2 SVGAGI (reference sequence). This CDR3 has 15 amino acids. CDR3 protein: CASSYGTPGTDTQYF. The CDR3 DNA reads as TGTGCCAGCAGTTACGGGACTCCCGGCACAGATACGCAGTATTTT.

The CDR3: CASIAPMSLATNEKLFF. The CDR3, as DNA: TGTGCCAGCATTGCCCCGATGTCCCTAGCAACTAATGAAAAACTGTTTTTT. The chain has TRBV27 and TRBJ1-4, with D unclear. V was pared by 7 bases and J by 0 bases, with 18 bases between. The CDR3 sequence is 17 residues long. Germline CDR1 and CDR2: MNHEY and SMNVEV (reference sequence).